This T cell receptor beta chain originates from a study of shared clonotypes between healthy human individuals. Study-level information: Each donor's CD4 naive and CD4 memory cells filled three plates apiece, CD8 naive two, and CD8 memory one.

The repertoire was sequenced with immunoSEQ multiplex PCR; TCRdb's copy has only in-frame clones and lacks some. The sample records under 1,100,000 clones, 78% being singletons. The J segment lost 6 bases and the V segment lost 4 bases, leaving 9 bases of the junction unmatched. The CDR3 is 15 residues long. Per the germline V gene, CDR1 is SGDLS and CDR2 is YYNGEE. The clonotype originates from a man between 18 and 29 years old in good health. Some clones in this sample may be carry-over from other donors' samples. The material sequenced was memory CD4+ T cells from PBMCs. Subset meaning: CD45RA-negative fraction. The gene calls are TRBV9 and TRBJ2-7; 11 nucleotides line up with TRBD2. The CDR3 is CASSPTSGSTPEQYF. CDR3 DNA: TGTGCCAGCAGCCCTACTAGCGGGAGTACCCCCGAGCAGTACTTC.